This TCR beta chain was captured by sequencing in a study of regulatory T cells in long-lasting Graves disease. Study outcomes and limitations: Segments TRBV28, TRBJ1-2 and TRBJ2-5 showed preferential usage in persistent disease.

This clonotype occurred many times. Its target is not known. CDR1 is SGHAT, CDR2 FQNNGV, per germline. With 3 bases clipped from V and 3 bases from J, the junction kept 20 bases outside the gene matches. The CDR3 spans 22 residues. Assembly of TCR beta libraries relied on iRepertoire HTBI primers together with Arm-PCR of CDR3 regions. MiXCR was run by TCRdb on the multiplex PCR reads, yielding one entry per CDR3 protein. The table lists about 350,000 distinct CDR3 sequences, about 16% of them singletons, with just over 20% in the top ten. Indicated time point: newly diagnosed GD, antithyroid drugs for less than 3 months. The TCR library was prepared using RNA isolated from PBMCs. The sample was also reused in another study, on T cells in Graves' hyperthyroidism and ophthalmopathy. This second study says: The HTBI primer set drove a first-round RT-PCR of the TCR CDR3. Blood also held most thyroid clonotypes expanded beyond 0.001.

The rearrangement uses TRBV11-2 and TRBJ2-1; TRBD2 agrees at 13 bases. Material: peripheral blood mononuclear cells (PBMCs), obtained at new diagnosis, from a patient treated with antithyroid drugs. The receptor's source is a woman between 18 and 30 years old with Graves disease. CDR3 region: CASSFGTSGIGLAGTNYNEQFF. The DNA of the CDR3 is TGTGCCAGCAGCTTCGGGACTAGCGGGATAGGACTAGCGGGGACGAACTACAATGAGCAGTTCTTC. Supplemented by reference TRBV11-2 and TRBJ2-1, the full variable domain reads EAGVAQSPRYKIIEKRQSVAFWCNPISGHATLYWYQQILGQGPKLLIQFQNNGVVDDSQLPKDRFSAERLKGVDSTLKIQPAKLEDSAVYLCASSFGTSGIGLAGTNYNEQFFGPGTRLTVL.